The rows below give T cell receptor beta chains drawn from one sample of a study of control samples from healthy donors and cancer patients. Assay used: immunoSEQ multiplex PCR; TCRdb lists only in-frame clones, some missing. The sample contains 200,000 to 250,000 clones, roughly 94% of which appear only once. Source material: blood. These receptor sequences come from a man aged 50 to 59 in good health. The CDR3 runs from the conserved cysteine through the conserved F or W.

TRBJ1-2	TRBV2	CASSELWGYTF
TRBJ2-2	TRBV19	CASTRGQGNTGELFF
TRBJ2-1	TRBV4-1	CASSQGGGRYNEQFF
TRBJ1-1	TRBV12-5	CASGFTDGGWTEAFF
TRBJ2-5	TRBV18	CASSNRQGRGETQYF
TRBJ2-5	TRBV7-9	CASSRRDRDRLETQYF
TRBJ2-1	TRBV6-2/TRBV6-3	CASSYLLAVEQFF
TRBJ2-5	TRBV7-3	CASSSGQGASETQYF
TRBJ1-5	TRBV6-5	CASRKGPGMHQPQHF
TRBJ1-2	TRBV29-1	CSVSGRSRRTDPNGYTF
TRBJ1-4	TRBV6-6	CASYPYRNTNEKLFF
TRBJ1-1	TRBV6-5	CASSWTVTEAFF
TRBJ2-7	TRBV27	CASSLTLSSYEQYF
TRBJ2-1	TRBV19	CASSIVGQGGAEQFF
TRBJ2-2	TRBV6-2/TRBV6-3	CASSRGQVAAGELFF
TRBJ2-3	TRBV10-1	CASSVAGITDTQYF
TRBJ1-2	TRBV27	CASSLGQGGNGYTF
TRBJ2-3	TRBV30	CAWSVSGGAADTQYF
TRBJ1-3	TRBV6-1	CASSVTGAFSGNTIYF
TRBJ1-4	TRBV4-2	CASSQVEGGGTNEKLFF
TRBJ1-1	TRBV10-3	CATRPGQGRKAFF
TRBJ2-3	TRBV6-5	CASSGQGTDTQYF